Reported below is one TCR beta chain. What it binds is unknown. This sample is drawn from a study of cytomegalovirus exposure and HLA in healthy donors. Whole-study findings and limits: The productive fraction for most TCR beta V segments was about 90% or about 30% in an earlier analysis.

CDR1 and CDR2 (germline): MNHNS, SASEGT. V was pared by 6 bases and J by 3 bases, with 18 bases between. CDR3 size: 15 residues. Donors were nominally healthy when sampled, though unrecorded immune exposures were likely. In the PCR, 60 Vbeta and 13 Jbeta primers were used. Sequenced by immunoSEQ multiplex PCR; TCRdb stores in-frame clones only, minus some. Among around 41,000 clones listed, approximately 70% were seen once. The gene calls are TRBV6-1 and TRBJ2-7; TRBD2 is a possible D gene (7 bases). The sequence was obtained from a man aged 35 to 55 in good health and CMV-seronegative. Sequenced sample: PBMCs. CDR3 amino acids: CASSQRGEGSYEQYF. The CDR3 DNA follows: TGTGCCAGCAGCCAAAGGGGGGAGGGGAGCTACGAGCAGTACTTC.